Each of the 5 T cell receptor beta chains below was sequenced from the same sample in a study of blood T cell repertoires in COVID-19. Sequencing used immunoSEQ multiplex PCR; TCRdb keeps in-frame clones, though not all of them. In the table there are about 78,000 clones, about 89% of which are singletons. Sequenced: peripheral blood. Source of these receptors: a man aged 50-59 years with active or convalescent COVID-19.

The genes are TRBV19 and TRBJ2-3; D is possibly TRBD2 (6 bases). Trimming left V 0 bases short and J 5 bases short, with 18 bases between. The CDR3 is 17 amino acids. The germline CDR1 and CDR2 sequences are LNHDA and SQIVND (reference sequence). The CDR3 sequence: CASSIDTGAGAGDTQYF. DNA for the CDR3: TGTGCCAGTAGTATAGACACGGGAGCCGGCGCTGGAGATACGCAGTATTTT.

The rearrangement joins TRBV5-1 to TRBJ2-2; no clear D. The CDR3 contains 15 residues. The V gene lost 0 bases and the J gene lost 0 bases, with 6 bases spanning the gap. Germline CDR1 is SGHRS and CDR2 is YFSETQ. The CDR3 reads CASSLEQTNTGELFF. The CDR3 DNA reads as TGCGCCAGCAGCTTGGAACAGACGAACACCGGGGAGCTGTTTTTT.

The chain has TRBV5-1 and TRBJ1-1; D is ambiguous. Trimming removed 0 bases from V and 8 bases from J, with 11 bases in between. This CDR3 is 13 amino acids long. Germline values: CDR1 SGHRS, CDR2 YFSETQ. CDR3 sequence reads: CASSLGSGEEAFF. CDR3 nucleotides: TGCGCCAGCAGCTTGGGATCCGGAGAGGAAGCTTTCTTT.

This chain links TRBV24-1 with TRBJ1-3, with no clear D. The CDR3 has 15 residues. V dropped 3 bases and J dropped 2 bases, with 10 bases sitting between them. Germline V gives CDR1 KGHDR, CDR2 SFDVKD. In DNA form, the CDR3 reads TGTGCCACCAGTGATGGCGCGGATGCTGGAAACACCATATATTTT. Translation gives CATSDGADAGNTIYF.

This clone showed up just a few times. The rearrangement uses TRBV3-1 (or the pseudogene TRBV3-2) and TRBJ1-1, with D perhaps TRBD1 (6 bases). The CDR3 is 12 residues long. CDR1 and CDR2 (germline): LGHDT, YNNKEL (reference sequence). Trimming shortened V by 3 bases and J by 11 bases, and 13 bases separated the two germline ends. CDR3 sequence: CASSQGPRGAFF. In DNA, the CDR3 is TGTGCCAGCAGCCAGGGGCCAAGGGGGGCTTTCTTT.